This entry lists 27 T cell receptor beta chains sequenced from one sample in a study of blood T cell repertoires in COVID-19. The method was immunoSEQ multiplex PCR; TCRdb's version includes in-frame clones alone and lacks a portion of them. The table has 85,000 to 100,000 clones, roughly nine tenths seen once. Specimen: peripheral blood. Source of these receptors: a man between 60 and 75 years old with acute or convalescent COVID-19.

The chain employs TRBV19 and TRBJ2-1; 8 bases fit TRBD1. The CDR3 is 15 residues long. Germline V lookup: CDR1 LNHDA, CDR2 SQIVND (reference sequence). The J segment lost 8 bases and the V segment lost 7 bases, leaving 13 bases of the junction unmatched. The CDR3 DNA reads as TGTGCCAGTACCCCGCTTGACAGGGGCGGCGATGAGCAGTTCTTC. Encoded protein: CASTPLDRGGDEQFF.

The chain carries TRBV5-1 and TRBJ1-2; 11 bases line up with TRBD1. This CDR3 has 14 amino acids. V trimming: 4 bases; J trimming: 6 bases; junction bases outside the gene matches: 5. Germline V gene lookup returns CDR1 SGHRS and CDR2 YFSETQ. The CDR3 protein is CASSRGQGANGYTF. The CDR3 DNA follows: TGCGCCAGCAGCCGCGGACAGGGGGCCAATGGCTACACCTTC.

The chain carries TRBV6-2 or TRBV6-3 and TRBJ2-7; D is perhaps TRBD1 (5 bases). The length of the CDR3 is 15 residues. V dropped 4 bases and J dropped 4 bases, with 17 bases sitting between them. CDR1 is MNHEY, CDR2 SVGEGT, per germline. The DNA for the CDR3 is TGTGCCAGCAGTTTCAGGGTCCTGTTACCTTACGAGCAGTACTTC. Translated: CASSFRVLLPYEQYF.

The chain joins TRBV7-9 to TRBJ1-2; possibly TRBD1 for D (6 bases). Trimming left V 0 bases short and J 5 bases short, with 16 bases between. Germline V gene data show CDR1 as SEHNR and CDR2 as FQNEAQ (reference sequence). There are 16 residues in the CDR3. The CDR3 DNA reads TGTGCCAGCAGCTTAGCGGGAACAGGGAGGGAATATGGCTACACCTTC. It translates to CASSLAGTGREYGYTF. Supplemented by reference TRBV7-9 and TRBJ1-2, the full variable domain reads DTGVSQNPRHKITKRGQNVTFRCDPISEHNRLYWYRQTLGQGPEFLTYFQNEAQLEKSRLLSDRFSAERPKGSFSTLEIQRTEQGDSAMYLCASSLAGTGREYGYTFGSGTRLTVV.

The rearrangement links TRBV3-1 (or the pseudogene TRBV3-2) to TRBJ2-1; D ambiguous. The germline V gene encodes CDR1 LGHDT and CDR2 YNNKEL (reference sequence). There are 17 residues in the CDR3. Trimming pared 2 bases from V and 1 base from J, leaving 15 bases between. The CDR3 sequence: CASSQFPAARSYNEQFF. Here the CDR3 DNA reads TGTGCCAGCAGCCAATTCCCGGCGGCTAGGTCCTACAATGAGCAGTTCTTC.

V is TRBV12-3 or TRBV12-4 and J is TRBJ1-2; D remains ambiguous. V gave up 6 bases and J gave up 7 bases, with 12 bases separating them. CDR3 length: 12 amino acids. The chain's CDR3 is CASRLEAIGYTF. DNA for the CDR3: TGTGCCAGCAGGTTGGAGGCTATTGGCTACACCTTC.

This chain links TRBV14 with TRBJ1-5; 7 bases match TRBD1. The J segment lost 5 bases and the V segment lost 5 bases, leaving 6 bases of the junction unmatched. Germline CDR1 and CDR2: SGHDN and FVKESK. CDR3 length: 14 amino acids. The chain's CDR3 is CASSAGQFDQPQHF. The CDR3 DNA reads TGTGCCAGCAGCGCGGGACAGTTTGATCAGCCCCAGCATTTT.

This chain joins TRBV2 and TRBJ1-2, with D perhaps matching TRBD1 (6 bases). In germline, CDR1 is SNHLY, CDR2 FYNNEI. This CDR3 comprises 14 residues. Trimming pared 6 bases from V and 3 bases from J, leaving 14 bases between. In DNA form, the CDR3 reads TGTGCCAGCAGGGTAGGGGGGGGACACTATGGCTACACCTTC. It translates to CASRVGGGHYGYTF.

V is TRBV5-1 and J is TRBJ1-2; D remains ambiguous. The CDR3 has 14 residues. Germline V CDR1 and CDR2: SGHRS, YFSETQ. Trimming shortened V by 0 bases and J by 5 bases, and 11 bases separated the two germline ends. CDR3 in amino acids: CASSLVEGWYGYTF. The CDR3 DNA sequence: TGCGCCAGCAGCTTGGTGGAGGGATGGTATGGCTACACCTTC.

The sample holds one count of this clone. The chain recombines TRBV9 with TRBJ2-3; D is possibly TRBD2 (5 bases). V lost 1 base, J lost 0 bases, and 9 bases lay in between. CDR1 is SGDLS, CDR2 YYNGEE, per germline. This CDR3 comprises 15 residues. Here the CDR3 DNA reads TGTGCCAGCAGCGTAATCGGGGTGAGCACAGATACGCAGTATTTT. Amino acids: CASSVIGVSTDTQYF. Variable domain in full (rest from reference TRBV9 and TRBJ2-3): DSGVTQTPKHLITATGQRVTLRCSPRSGDLSVYWYQQSLDQGLQFLIQYYNGEERAKGNILERFSAQQFPDLHSELNLSSLELGDSALYFCASSVIGVSTDTQYFGPGTRLTVL.

The chain uses TRBV18 and TRBJ2-5, with 11 bases aligning to TRBD1. The CDR3 has 17 amino acids. Germline assignment: CDR1 KGHSH and CDR2 LQKENI. V lost 5 bases, J lost 5 bases, and 13 bases stayed unmatched. CDR3 bases: TGTGCCAGCTCAAACCGGGACAGGGGGAGTAACGGGGAGACCCAGTACTTC. Translation: CASSNRDRGSNGETQYF.

This chain links TRBV27 with TRBJ1-2, with 10 bases lining up with TRBD1. Per germline, CDR1 MNHEY and CDR2 SMNVEV (reference sequence). Trimming cost V 2 bases and J 6 bases; bases outside gene matches: 6. The CDR3 consists of 15 residues. The CDR3 DNA follows: TGTGCCAGCAGTTTAGGGGACAGGGGATGGGATGGCTACACCTTC. It yields the protein CASSLGDRGWDGYTF.

This chain uses TRBV20-1 with TRBJ2-3; 11 bases are a match to TRBD2. V was clipped by 3 bases and J by 2 bases; unmatched bases: 13. This CDR3 contains 18 residues. CDR1 DFQATT and CDR2 SNEGSKA come from the germline V gene (reference sequence). CDR3 nucleotide sequence: TGCAGTGCTAGTCTTAGGGGGGCTAGCGGGGGGTTCACAGATACGCAGTATTTT. Its protein product is CSASLRGASGGFTDTQYF.

This chain uses TRBV11-3 with TRBJ2-3; D remains ambiguous. The CDR3 loop spans 13 amino acids. The V end lost 1 base, the J end lost 6 bases, and 8 bases lay between the germline ends. The germline CDR1 and CDR2 sequences are SGHNT and YENEEA. The chain's CDR3 is CASSLGPRDTQYF. The CDR3 coding sequence is TGTGCCAGCAGCTTAGGCCCGAGGGATACGCAGTATTTT.

This chain connects TRBV6-6 to TRBJ2-5, with 10 bases fitting TRBD2. Germline V gene data show CDR1 as MNHNY and CDR2 as SVGAGI (reference sequence). CDR3 length: 15 residues. Trimming took 6 bases from V and 4 from J; bases not matched to a gene: 8. CDR3 sequence (DNA): TGTGCCAGCAGAGATCGGACTAGCGGAGGAGAGACCCAGTACTTC. This encodes CASRDRTSGGETQYF.

This sequence joins TRBV19 and TRBJ2-1, with 7 bases matching TRBD2. V shed 4 bases, J shed 7 bases, and the junction held 10 bases outside the gene matches. CDR3 length: 15 residues. CDR1 is LNHDA and CDR2 is SQIVND in the germline V gene (reference sequence). CDR3 protein: CASSRAGSPENEQFF. The CDR3 region has the DNA TGTGCCAGTAGTAGAGCGGGGAGCCCCGAGAATGAGCAGTTCTTC.

The V and J genes are TRBV6-4 and TRBJ2-1; 10 positions match TRBD2. CDR1 is MRHNA, CDR2 SNTAGT, per germline. V was clipped by 5 bases and J by 9 bases; unmatched bases: 7. The CDR3 has 14 residues. CDR3 amino acids: CASSSAGGRGEQFF. CDR3 sequence (DNA): TGTGCCAGCAGTTCAGCGGGGGGGCGAGGTGAGCAGTTCTTC.

The chain is built from TRBV6-4 and TRBJ1-2; a possible D gene is TRBD1 (5 bases). This CDR3 comprises 14 residues. Germline V gene sequence: CDR1 MRHNA, CDR2 SNTAGT. Trimming took off 6 bases at V and 7 bases at J, with 18 bases between the two ends. In nucleotides, the CDR3 is TGTGCCAGCAGCGCGGACGGGGCGGGGAGTGGCTACACCTTC. Translated: CASSADGAGSGYTF.

The genes are TRBV19 and TRBJ2-2; maybe TRBD1 (5 bases). CDR1 and CDR2 from the germline V gene are LNHDA and SQIVND (reference sequence). The V and J ends lost 2 bases and 7 bases respectively, with 8 bases between them. The CDR3 totals 13 residues. The DNA of the CDR3 is TGTGCCAGTAGTATAAAGCAGGGCGGGGAGCTGTTTTTT. Translation: CASSIKQGGELFF.

This chain connects TRBV11-2 to TRBJ1-1; D possibly corresponds to TRBD1 (5 bases). The CDR3 is 14 amino acids. Germline values: CDR1 SGHAT, CDR2 FQNNGV. Trimming left V 5 bases short and J 4 bases short, with 14 bases between. The CDR3 region is CASSRGGRGTEAFF. Written as DNA, the CDR3 is TGTGCCAGCAGCCGGGGGGGGAGAGGCACTGAAGCTTTCTTT.

This sequence joins TRBV7-9 and TRBJ1-4, with TRBD1 matching over 8 bases. CDR1 and CDR2 (germline): SEHNR, FQNEAQ (reference sequence). V lost 7 bases and J lost 7; bases outside the gene matches: 8. This CDR3 spans 14 amino acids. Written as DNA, the CDR3 is TGTGCCAGCACTCCGGGGACAGGACGTGAAAAACTGTTTTTT. This gives the protein CASTPGTGREKLFF.

The chain combines TRBV7-2 with TRBJ1-3; possibly TRBD1 for D (6 bases). The V end was cut by 7 bases, the J end by 7 bases, with 17 bases between. Germline loops: CDR1 SGHTA, CDR2 FQGNSA. The CDR3 runs 14 residues. Here the CDR3 DNA reads TGTGCCAGCATGCAGAAGGGAAGGGGGAACACCATATATTTT. It specifies CASMQKGRGNTIYF.

The J gene is TRBJ2-3, the V gene TRBV3-1 (or the pseudogene TRBV3-2), with D possibly being TRBD2 (6 bases). Per germline, CDR1 LGHDT and CDR2 YNNKEL (reference sequence). V lost 1 base and J 7 bases, leaving 15 bases between the germline ends. CDR3 length: 15 residues. This CDR3 is CASSQVAGTPHTQYF. For the CDR3, the DNA is TGTGCCAGCAGCCAAGTGGCGGGGACTCCCCATACGCAGTATTTT.

This clone was found once. The chain joins TRBV12-5 to TRBJ1-4, with 7 bases aligning to TRBD1. This CDR3 comprises 17 residues. V was clipped by 3 bases and J by 5 bases; unmatched bases: 12. Germline V lookup: CDR1 LGHNT, CDR2 FRNRAP. CDR3 in amino acids: CASGFPYVQGQNEKLFF. CDR3 nucleotides: TGTGCTAGTGGTTTCCCCTATGTACAGGGACAGAATGAAAAACTGTTTTTT.

V is TRBV7-6 and J is TRBJ2-3; 9 bases map to TRBD2. The V segment lost 9 bases and the J segment 3 bases; nucleotides outside the gene matches: 10. The CDR3 extends over 15 amino acids. Germline CDR1 and CDR2: SGHVS and FNYEAQ. CDR3 protein: CASCPGRGGTDTQYF. In DNA, the CDR3 is TGTGCCAGTTGCCCGGGGCGGGGGGGAACAGATACGCAGTATTTT.

The rearrangement uses TRBV7-9 and TRBJ2-1, with TRBD2 matching over 9 bases. Germline CDR1 SEHNR, CDR2 FQNEAQ (reference sequence). V was pared by 4 bases and J by 7 bases, with 11 bases of the junction left unmatched. The CDR3 sequence is 16 residues long. For the CDR3, the DNA is TGTGCCAGCAGCTCTGAACGCGGGGGGGCCGAGAATGAGCAGTTCTTC. It translates to CASSSERGGAENEQFF.

This chain joins TRBV18 and TRBJ2-6; D perhaps matches TRBD2 (5 bases). CDR3 length: 17 amino acids. The germline gives CDR1 KGHSH, CDR2 LQKENI. V was shortened by 1 base and J by 1 base, with 11 bases between the two germline ends. The CDR3 loop is CASSPQGALSGANVLTF. In DNA form, the CDR3 reads TGTGCCAGCTCACCACAGGGAGCACTGTCTGGGGCCAACGTCCTGACTTTC.